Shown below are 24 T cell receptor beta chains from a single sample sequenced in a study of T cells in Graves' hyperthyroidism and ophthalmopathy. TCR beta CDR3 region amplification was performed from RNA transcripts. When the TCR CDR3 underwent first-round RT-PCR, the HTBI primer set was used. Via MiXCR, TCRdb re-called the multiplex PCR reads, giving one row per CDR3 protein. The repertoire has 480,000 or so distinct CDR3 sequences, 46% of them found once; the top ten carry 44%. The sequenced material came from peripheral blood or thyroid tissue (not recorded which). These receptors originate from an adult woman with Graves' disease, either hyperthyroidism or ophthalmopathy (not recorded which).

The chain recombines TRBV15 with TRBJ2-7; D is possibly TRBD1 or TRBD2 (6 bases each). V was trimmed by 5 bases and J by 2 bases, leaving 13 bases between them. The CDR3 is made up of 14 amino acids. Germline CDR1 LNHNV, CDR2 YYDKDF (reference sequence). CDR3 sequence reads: CATSYARGAYEQYF. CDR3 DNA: TGTGCCACCAGCTACGCGAGGGGGGCCTACGAGCAGTACTTC.

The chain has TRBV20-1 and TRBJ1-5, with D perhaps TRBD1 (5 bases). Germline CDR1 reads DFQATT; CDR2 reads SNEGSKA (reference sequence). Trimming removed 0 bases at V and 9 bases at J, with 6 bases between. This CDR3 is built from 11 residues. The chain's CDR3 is CSARDQGPQHF. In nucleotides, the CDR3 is TGCAGTGCTAGAGATCAGGGGCCCCAGCATTTT.

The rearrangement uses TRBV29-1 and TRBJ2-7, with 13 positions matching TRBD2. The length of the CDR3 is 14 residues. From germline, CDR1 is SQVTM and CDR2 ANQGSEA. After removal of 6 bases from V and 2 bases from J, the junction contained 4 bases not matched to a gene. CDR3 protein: CSVGTSGKTYEQYF. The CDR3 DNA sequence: TGCAGCGTGGGGACTAGCGGGAAAACCTACGAGCAGTACTTC.

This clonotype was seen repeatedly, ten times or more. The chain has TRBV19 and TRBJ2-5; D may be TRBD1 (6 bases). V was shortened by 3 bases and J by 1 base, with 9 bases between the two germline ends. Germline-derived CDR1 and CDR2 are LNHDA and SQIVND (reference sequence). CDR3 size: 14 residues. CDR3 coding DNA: TGTGCCAGTAGTATCGGACAGCTCCAAGAGACCCAGTACTTC. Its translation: CASSIGQLQETQYF. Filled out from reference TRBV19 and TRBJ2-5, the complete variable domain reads DGGITQSPKYLFRKEGQNVTLSCEQNLNHDAMYWYRQDPGQGLRLIYYSQIVNDFQKGDIAEGYSVSREKKESFPLTVTSAQKNPTAFYLCASSIGQLQETQYFGPGTRLLVL.

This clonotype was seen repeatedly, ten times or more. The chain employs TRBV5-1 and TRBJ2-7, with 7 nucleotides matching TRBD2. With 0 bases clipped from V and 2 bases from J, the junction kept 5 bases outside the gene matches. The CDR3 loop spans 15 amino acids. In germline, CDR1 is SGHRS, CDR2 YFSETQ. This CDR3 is CASSLGVAGTYEQYF. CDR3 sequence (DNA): TGCGCCAGCAGCTTGGGGGTAGCGGGTACCTACGAGCAGTACTTC. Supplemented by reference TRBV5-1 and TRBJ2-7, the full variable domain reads KAGVTQTPRYLIKTRGQQVTLSCSPISGHRSVSWYQQTPGQGLQFLFEYFSETQRNKGNFPGRFSGRQFSNSRSEMNVSTLELGDSALYLCASSLGVAGTYEQYFGPGTRLTVT.

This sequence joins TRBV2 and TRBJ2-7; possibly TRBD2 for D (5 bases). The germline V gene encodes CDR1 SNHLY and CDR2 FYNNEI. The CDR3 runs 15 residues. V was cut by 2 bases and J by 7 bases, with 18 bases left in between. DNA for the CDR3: TGTGCCAGCAGTGAAACGGGCATTGAATCGGGAGAGCAGTACTTC. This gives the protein CASSETGIESGEQYF.

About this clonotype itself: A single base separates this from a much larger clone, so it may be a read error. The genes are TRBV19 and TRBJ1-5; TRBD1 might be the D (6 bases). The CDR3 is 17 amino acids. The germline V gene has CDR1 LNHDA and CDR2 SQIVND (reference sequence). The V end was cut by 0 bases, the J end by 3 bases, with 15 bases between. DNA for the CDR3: TGTGCCAGTAGTATAGATCATTTCAGGGGAGACAATCAGCCCCAGCATTTT. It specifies CASSIDHFRGDNQPQHF.

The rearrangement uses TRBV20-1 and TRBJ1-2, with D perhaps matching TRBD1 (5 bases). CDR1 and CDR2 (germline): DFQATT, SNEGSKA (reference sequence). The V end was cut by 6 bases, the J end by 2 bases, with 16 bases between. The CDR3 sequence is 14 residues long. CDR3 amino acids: CSAPQSTANYGYTF. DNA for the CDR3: TGCAGTGCCCCACAATCGACAGCCAACTATGGCTACACCTTC.

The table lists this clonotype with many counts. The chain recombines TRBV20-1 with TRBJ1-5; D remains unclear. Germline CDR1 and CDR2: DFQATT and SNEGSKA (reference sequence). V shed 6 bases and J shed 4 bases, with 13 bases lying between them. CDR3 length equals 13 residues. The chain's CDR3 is CSAGRSANQPQHF. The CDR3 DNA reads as TGCAGTGCAGGCAGATCAGCAAATCAGCCCCAGCATTTT.

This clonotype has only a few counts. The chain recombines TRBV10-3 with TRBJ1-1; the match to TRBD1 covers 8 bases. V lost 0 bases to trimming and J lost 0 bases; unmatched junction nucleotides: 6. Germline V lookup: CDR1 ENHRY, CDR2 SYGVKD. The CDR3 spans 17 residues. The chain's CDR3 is CAISESLGQGLNTEAFF. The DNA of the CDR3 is TGTGCCATCAGTGAGTCTCTAGGACAGGGTTTGAACACTGAAGCTTTCTTT.

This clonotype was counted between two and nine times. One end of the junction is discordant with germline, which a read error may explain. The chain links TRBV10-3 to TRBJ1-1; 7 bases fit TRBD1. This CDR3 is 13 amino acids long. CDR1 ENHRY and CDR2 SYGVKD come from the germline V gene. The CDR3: CASSDQGEAEAFF. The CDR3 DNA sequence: TGTGCCAGCAGTGACCAGGGGGAGGCTGAAGCTTTCTTT.

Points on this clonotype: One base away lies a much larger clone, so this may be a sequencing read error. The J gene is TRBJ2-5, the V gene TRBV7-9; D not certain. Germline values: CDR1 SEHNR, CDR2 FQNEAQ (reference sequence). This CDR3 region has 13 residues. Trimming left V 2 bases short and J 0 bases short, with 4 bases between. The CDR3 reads CASSLSDQETQYF. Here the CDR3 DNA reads TGTGCCAGCAGCTTAAGTGACCAAGAGACCCAGTACTTC.

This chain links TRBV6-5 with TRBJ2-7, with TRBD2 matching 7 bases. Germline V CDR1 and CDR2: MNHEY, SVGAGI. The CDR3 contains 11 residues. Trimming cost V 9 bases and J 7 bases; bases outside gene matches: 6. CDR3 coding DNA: TGTGCCAGTCGGGGCGGGGGAGAGCAGTACTTC. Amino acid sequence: CASRGGGEQYF.

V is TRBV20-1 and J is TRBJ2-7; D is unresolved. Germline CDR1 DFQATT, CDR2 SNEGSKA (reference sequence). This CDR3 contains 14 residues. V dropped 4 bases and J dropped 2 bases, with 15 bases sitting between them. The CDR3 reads CSAISPGRAYEQYF. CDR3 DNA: TGCAGTGCTATCTCTCCCGGGCGAGCCTACGAGCAGTACTTC.

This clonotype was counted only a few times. The CDR3 DNA is TGTGCCAGCTCCCTGACAGGTTCACCCCTCCACTTT. Residues: CASSLTGSPLHF. The rearrangement joins TRBV28 to TRBJ1-6, with D perhaps matching TRBD1 (6 bases). The CDR3 length is 12 residues. Deletions cut 8 bases from V and 9 bases from J, with 11 bases between. CDR1 is MDHEN, CDR2 SYDVKM, per germline.

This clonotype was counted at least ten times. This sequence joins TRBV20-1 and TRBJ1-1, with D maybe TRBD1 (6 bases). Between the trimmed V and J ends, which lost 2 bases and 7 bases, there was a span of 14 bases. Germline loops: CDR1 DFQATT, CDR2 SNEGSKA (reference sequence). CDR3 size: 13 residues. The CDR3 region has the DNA TGCAGTGCTAGATCGGCAGGGGAGGTTGAAGCTTTCTTT. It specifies CSARSAGEVEAFF.

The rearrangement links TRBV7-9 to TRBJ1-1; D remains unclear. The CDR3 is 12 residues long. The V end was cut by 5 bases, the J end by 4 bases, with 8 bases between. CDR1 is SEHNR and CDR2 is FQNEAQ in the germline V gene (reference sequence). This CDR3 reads CASSVLGTEAFF. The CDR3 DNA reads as TGTGCCAGCAGCGTACTGGGCACTGAAGCTTTCTTT.

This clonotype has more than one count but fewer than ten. DNA of the CDR3: TGTGCCAGCAGTTTATTGGGTTGGGGGAGGGGGCATGGGGCCAACGTCCTGACTTTC. The encoded protein is CASSLLGWGRGHGANVLTF. The V and J genes are TRBV12-3 or TRBV12-4 and TRBJ2-6; D may be TRBD1 or TRBD2 (7 bases each). V was clipped by 2 bases and J by 3 bases, with 20 bases between them. The CDR3 runs to 19 residues.

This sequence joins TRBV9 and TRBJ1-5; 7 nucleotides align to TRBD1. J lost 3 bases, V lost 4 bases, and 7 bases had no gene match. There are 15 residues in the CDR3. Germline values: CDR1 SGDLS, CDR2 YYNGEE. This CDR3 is CASSPMGTDNQPQHF. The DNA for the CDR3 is TGTGCCAGCAGCCCAATGGGGACAGACAATCAGCCCCAGCATTTT.

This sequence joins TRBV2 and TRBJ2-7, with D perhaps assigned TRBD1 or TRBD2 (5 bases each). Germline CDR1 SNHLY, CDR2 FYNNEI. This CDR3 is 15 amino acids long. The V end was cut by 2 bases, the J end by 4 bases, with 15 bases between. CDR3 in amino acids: CASSEIPGTGYEQYF. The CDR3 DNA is TGTGCCAGCAGTGAAATACCAGGGACGGGGTACGAGCAGTACTTC.

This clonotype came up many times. The CDR3 region is CASSAGSGSAEAFF. As DNA, the CDR3 is TGTGCCAGCAGCGCCGGTTCGGGGTCCGCTGAAGCTTTCTTT. The chain carries TRBV7-3 and TRBJ1-1, with D hard to call. This CDR3 region has 14 residues. Germline V CDR1 and CDR2: SGHTA, FQGTGA. Trimming took off 5 bases at V and 6 bases at J, with 16 bases between the two ends.

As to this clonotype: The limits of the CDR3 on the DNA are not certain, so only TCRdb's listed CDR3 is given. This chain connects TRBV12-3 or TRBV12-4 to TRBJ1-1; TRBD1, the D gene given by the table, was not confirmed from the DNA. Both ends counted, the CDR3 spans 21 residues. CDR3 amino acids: CASSPDSNQPQHFGDGTEAFF.

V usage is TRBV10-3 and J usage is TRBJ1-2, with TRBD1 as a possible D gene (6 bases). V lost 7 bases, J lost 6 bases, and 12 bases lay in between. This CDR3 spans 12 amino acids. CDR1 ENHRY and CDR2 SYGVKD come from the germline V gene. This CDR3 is CAITQTGHGYTF. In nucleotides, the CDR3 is TGTGCCATCACCCAGACAGGTCATGGCTACACCTTC.

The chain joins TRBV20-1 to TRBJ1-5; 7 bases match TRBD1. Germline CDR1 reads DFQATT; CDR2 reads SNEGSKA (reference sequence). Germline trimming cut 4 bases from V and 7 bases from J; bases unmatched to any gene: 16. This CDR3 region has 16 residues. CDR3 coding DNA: TGCAGTGCTACTGACAGGGTTTTAGGGGTCGGGCAGCCCCAGCATTTT. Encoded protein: CSATDRVLGVGQPQHF.